This passage covers 18 T cell receptor beta chains from one sample sequenced in a study of T cells in Graves' hyperthyroidism and ophthalmopathy. The source material, RNA transcripts, was used to amplify TCR beta CDR3 regions. Initially, a first-round RT-PCR of the TCR CDR3 employed the HTBI primer set. Each CDR3 protein is one row after TCRdb ran MiXCR on the multiplex PCR reads. The sample consists of about 770,000 distinct CDR3 sequences, approximately 18% of them appearing once. The sequenced sample was blood. The receptors derive from a woman aged 50 to 60 with Graves' hyperthyroidism that later progressed to Graves' ophthalmopathy.

J is TRBJ1-2 and V is TRBV3-1; 8 nucleotides line up with TRBD1. The CDR3 consists of 15 residues. Germline V gives CDR1 LGHDT, CDR2 YNNKEL (reference sequence). Germline trimming cut 6 bases from V and 4 bases from J; bases unmatched to any gene: 10. CDR3: CASRTTFQGAYGYTF. For the CDR3, the DNA is TGTGCCAGCAGGACTACCTTCCAGGGGGCCTATGGCTACACCTTC.

This clonotype has only a few counts. The CDR3 bases are TGTGCCACCAGCAGAGACGTAGCAGCCTTTGAAGCTTTCTTT. Amino acids: CATSRDVAAFEAFF. The J gene is TRBJ1-1, the V gene TRBV15; D not resolved. CDR1 LNHNV and CDR2 YYDKDF come from the germline V gene (reference sequence). Trimming pared 0 bases from V and 7 bases from J, leaving 12 bases between. The CDR3 runs 14 residues.

The rearrangement joins TRBV9 to TRBJ1-4; D call uncertain. CDR1 and CDR2 (germline): SGDLS, YYNGEE. V was pared by 2 bases and J by 2 bases, with 4 bases between. The CDR3 length is 13 residues. The CDR3: CASSVGTNEKLFF. The DNA of the CDR3 is TGTGCCAGCAGCGTGGGCACTAATGAAAAACTGTTTTTT.

This clonotype was counted only a few times. The genes are TRBV7-8 and TRBJ1-5; D perhaps matches TRBD1 (6 bases). V dropped 1 base and J dropped 5 bases, with 6 bases sitting between them. CDR3 length: 13 amino acids. Germline assignment: CDR1 SGHVS and CDR2 FQNEAQ. The DNA of the CDR3 is TGTGCCAGCAGCTTAGGGACAGATCAGCCCCAGCATTTT. Amino acid sequence: CASSLGTDQPQHF.

The rearrangement uses TRBV11-2 and TRBJ2-2, with 9 bases lining up with TRBD2. CDR1 is SGHAT, CDR2 FQNNGV, per germline. CDR3 length equals 18 residues. V was pared by 0 bases and J by 3 bases, with 8 bases of the junction left unmatched. Here the CDR3 reads CASSLDGLAGLHTGELFF. In DNA form, the CDR3 reads TGTGCCAGCAGCTTAGATGGTCTAGCGGGGCTTCACACCGGGGAGCTGTTTTTT.

This clonotype was recorded a few times. V gene TRBV7-8 combines with J gene TRBJ1-1, with D tentatively TRBD1 (6 bases). Germline loops: CDR1 SGHVS, CDR2 FQNEAQ. The CDR3 sequence is 16 residues long. The V end lost 1 base, the J end lost 3 bases, and 15 bases lay between the germline ends. CDR3 amino acids: CASSLGGDTSYTEAFF. CDR3 coding DNA: TGTGCCAGCAGCTTAGGGGGGGACACCAGTTACACTGAAGCTTTCTTT.

This sequence joins TRBV29-1 and TRBJ1-1, with D unclear. Germline V CDR1 and CDR2: SQVTM, ANQGSEA. Trimming removed 2 bases from V and 5 bases from J, with 6 bases in between. The CDR3 loop spans 11 amino acids. CDR3 sequence (DNA): TGCAGCGTTGAAACAGTTACTGAAGCTTTCTTT. Translation gives CSVETVTEAFF.

This clonotype was counted a few times. A much larger clone differs from this one at a single base, so this may be a read error. The chain combines TRBV18 with TRBJ1-1; D is uncertain. The V end lost 3 bases, the J end lost 1 base, and 12 bases lay between the germline ends. CDR3 length: 15 amino acids. CDR1 is KGHSH and CDR2 is LQKENI in the germline V gene. The CDR3 sequence is CASSPSGYENTEAFF. The CDR3 DNA reads as TGTGCCAGCTCACCCTCGGGTTACGAGAACACTGAAGCTTTCTTT.

This clonotype occurred many times. This chain connects TRBV10-1 to TRBJ2-3; D gene uncertain. Trimming pared 3 bases from V and 2 bases from J, leaving 9 bases between. The germline V gene encodes CDR1 WNHNN and CDR2 SYGVQD (reference sequence). The CDR3 is made up of 14 amino acids. The CDR3 protein is CASSESRDTDTQYF. The CDR3 region has the DNA TGCGCCAGCAGTGAAAGTCGAGACACAGATACGCAGTATTTT.

The V and J genes are TRBV7-8 and TRBJ1-1, with a possible D match to TRBD1 (6 bases). Per the germline V gene, CDR1 is SGHVS and CDR2 is FQNEAQ. The CDR3 extends over 15 amino acids. The V gene lost 0 bases and the J gene lost 7 bases, with 15 bases spanning the gap. This CDR3 is CASSLATGQGFEAFF. Here the CDR3 DNA reads TGTGCCAGCAGCTTAGCCACGGGGCAGGGGTTTGAAGCTTTCTTT.

This clonotype was seen many times. V is TRBV7-8 and J is TRBJ1-5; 7 nucleotides match TRBD1. CDR1 is SGHVS and CDR2 is FQNEAQ in the germline V gene. V shed 1 base and J 5 bases; nucleotides not matched to a gene: 11. The CDR3 sequence is 17 residues long. The CDR3 loop is CASSLDRGNTVDQPQHF. The CDR3 region has the DNA TGTGCCAGCAGCTTAGACAGGGGTAATACAGTAGATCAGCCCCAGCATTTT.

The J gene is TRBJ1-4, the V gene TRBV27; 9 bases are shared with TRBD1. The CDR3 extends over 14 amino acids. The V and J ends lost 6 bases and 7 bases, in that order; junction bases with no gene match: 6. Germline CDR1 is MNHEY and CDR2 is SMNVEV (reference sequence). CDR3: CASRRTGESEKLFF. In DNA, the CDR3 is TGTGCCAGCAGAAGGACAGGGGAGAGTGAAAAACTGTTTTTT.

The chain couples TRBV5-4 to TRBJ2-1; 15 positions agree with TRBD2. CDR3 length equals 17 residues. Losses at the gene ends were 4 bases for V and 3 bases for J; bases not matched to a gene: 5. The germline CDR1 and CDR2 sequences are SGHNT and YYREEE (reference sequence). This CDR3 is CASSIGTSGGLYNEQFF. The DNA of the CDR3 is TGTGCCAGCAGCATCGGGACTAGCGGGGGGCTCTACAATGAGCAGTTCTTC.

In this sample, this clonotype turned up a few times. The chain combines TRBV15 with TRBJ2-3; possible D gene TRBD2, 6 bases. There are 16 residues in the CDR3. Trimming shortened V by 1 base and J by 0 bases, and 11 bases separated the two germline ends. CDR1 LNHNV and CDR2 YYDKDF come from the germline V gene (reference sequence). The CDR3 region is CATSRVPGTSTDTQYF. CDR3 bases: TGTGCCACCAGCAGAGTTCCGGGGACTAGCACAGATACGCAGTATTTT.

This clonotype was observed a handful of times. This chain joins TRBV6-9 and TRBJ2-1; D may correspond to TRBD1 or TRBD2 (5 bases each). The V end was cut by 4 bases, the J end by 4 bases, with 17 bases between. The CDR3 length is 16 residues. The germline V gene has CDR1 MNHGY and CDR2 SVAAGI. In DNA form, the CDR3 reads TGTGCCAGCAGTTCCCTGGGACCGGTAATTTACAATGAGCAGTTCTTC. It codes for CASSSLGPVIYNEQFF.

The rearrangement joins TRBV15 to TRBJ2-2, with a weak D call TRBD1 (7 bases). The CDR3 sequence is 15 residues long. With 3 bases removed from V and 3 bases from J, the gap between germline ends came to 11 bases. The germline gives CDR1 LNHNV, CDR2 YYDKDF (reference sequence). CDR3 loop: CATSRRDSYTGELFF. The CDR3 coding sequence is TGTGCCACCAGCAGGCGGGACAGCTACACCGGGGAGCTGTTTTTT.

In its sample, this clonotype was seen a few times. The chain uses TRBV6-6 and TRBJ2-6; weak D call: TRBD2 (5 bases). The germline gives CDR1 MNHNY, CDR2 SVGAGI (reference sequence). V was clipped by 0 bases and J by 4 bases, with 10 bases between them. There are 16 residues in the CDR3. The DNA of the CDR3 is TGTGCCAGCAGTTACTCGGGCGGGTTGGGGGCCAACGTCCTGACTTTC. Its protein product is CASSYSGGLGANVLTF.

This clonotype occurred many times. This chain connects TRBV12-3 or TRBV12-4 to TRBJ1-2; unclear D gene. CDR3 length: 19 residues. Deletions cut 6 bases from V and 3 bases from J, with 29 bases between. CDR3 residues: CASSVRVVLSSVPHYGYTF. In nucleotides, the CDR3 is TGTGCCAGCAGCGTTCGGGTAGTTTTATCCTCCGTTCCCCACTATGGCTACACCTTC.